A selection of T cell receptor beta chains follows, all from one sample in a study of blood T cell repertoires in COVID-19. Clones were read by immunoSEQ multiplex PCR, and TCRdb kept only the in-frame ones, dropping some. Of around 140,000 clones detected, approximately 87% appear once; the ten largest clones hold 2% to 2.5%. Material: peripheral blood. These receptors originate from a man aged 50-59 years with active COVID-19. Each CDR3 is given with its conserved first and last residue. D genes are given only for firm matches. Part of the rows lack a size; the others show once, few, many or a class for expanded clones.

clone size: .; D gene: .; V gene: TRBV27; J gene: TRBJ2-7; CDR3 protein: CASSLSGAGIKNQYF; CDR3 DNA: TGTGCCAGCAGTTTATCGGGGGCAGGGATAAAAAACCAGTACTTC
clone size: once; D gene: .; V gene: TRBV6-5; J gene: TRBJ1-1; CDR3 protein: CASFLSFPRDTEAFF; CDR3 DNA: TGTGCCAGCTTCTTAAGTTTCCCGAGGGACACTGAAGCTTTCTTT
clone size: .; D gene: TRBD1; V gene: TRBV7-9; J gene: TRBJ2-2; CDR3 protein: CASSTRQGATGELFF; CDR3 DNA: TGTGCCAGCAGCACCCGACAGGGGGCGACCGGGGAGCTGTTTTTT
clone size: .; D gene: TRBD1; V gene: TRBV7-9; J gene: TRBJ1-5; CDR3 protein: CASSRGTAGDQPQHF; CDR3 DNA: TGTGCCAGCAGCCGGGGGACAGCGGGGGATCAGCCCCAGCATTTT
clone size: .; D gene: TRBD1; V gene: TRBV6-2/TRBV6-3; J gene: TRBJ1-1; CDR3 protein: CASSYPYGGGKITEAFF; CDR3 DNA: TGTGCCAGCAGTTACCCGTACGGAGGGGGCAAGATCACTGAAGCTTTCTTT
clone size: .; D gene: .; V gene: TRBV18; J gene: TRBJ1-2; CDR3 protein: CASSPSEGYGYTF; CDR3 DNA: TGTGCCAGCTCACCATCGGAGGGCTATGGCTACACCTTC
clone size: .; D gene: TRBD1; V gene: TRBV27; J gene: TRBJ1-1; CDR3 protein: CASSPRDRGGTEAFF; CDR3 DNA: TGTGCCAGCAGTCCACGGGACAGGGGTGGCACTGAAGCTTTCTTT
clone size: few; D gene: .; V gene: TRBV19; J gene: TRBJ1-1; CDR3 protein: CASSIRGAGNTEAFF; CDR3 DNA: TGTGCCAGTAGTATACGAGGGGCGGGAAACACTGAAGCTTTCTTT
clone size: .; D gene: .; V gene: TRBV4-2; J gene: TRBJ1-2; CDR3 protein: CASSQDLGVFIYGDYGYTF; CDR3 DNA: TGTGCCAGCAGCCAAGATCTCGGGGTTTTTATTTATGGGGACTATGGCTACACCTTC
clone size: .; D gene: TRBD1; V gene: TRBV12-3/TRBV12-4; J gene: TRBJ2-1; CDR3 protein: CASSWVGTGKFF; CDR3 DNA: TGTGCCAGCAGTTGGGTCGGGACAGGGAAGTTCTTC
clone size: .; D gene: TRBD2; V gene: TRBV27; J gene: TRBJ2-7; CDR3 protein: CASSPPRGAYEQYF; CDR3 DNA: TGTGCCAGCAGTCCCCCCCGGGGGGCCTACGAGCAGTACTTC
clone size: .; D gene: .; V gene: TRBV19; J gene: TRBJ2-6; CDR3 protein: CASSSGGLSEEGANVLTF; CDR3 DNA: TGTGCCAGTAGTTCAGGGGGACTCTCCGAGGAAGGGGCCAACGTCCTGACTTTC
clone size: .; D gene: TRBD2; V gene: TRBV4-3; J gene: TRBJ2-3; CDR3 protein: CASSQGSEAGGVLKRYF; CDR3 DNA: TGCGCCAGCAGCCAAGGGTCCGAGGCGGGGGGGGTTCTCAAAAGGTATTTT
clone size: .; D gene: .; V gene: TRBV6-5; J gene: TRBJ1-6; CDR3 protein: CASSHRSTYNSPLHF; CDR3 DNA: TGTGCCAGCAGCCACAGGAGTACTTATAATTCACCCCTCCACTTT
clone size: .; D gene: .; V gene: TRBV6-4; J gene: TRBJ2-1; CDR3 protein: CASSPSSDRRAYNEQFF; CDR3 DNA: TGTGCCAGCAGCCCATCGTCTGATAGGAGGGCCTACAATGAGCAGTTCTTC
clone size: .; D gene: .; V gene: TRBV4-3; J gene: TRBJ2-7; CDR3 protein: CASSQDGLGGSYEQYF; CDR3 DNA: TGCGCCAGCAGCCAAGATGGATTGGGGGGCTCCTACGAGCAGTACTTC
clone size: .; D gene: TRBD2; V gene: TRBV27; J gene: TRBJ2-7; CDR3 protein: CASSFQRGENEQYF; CDR3 DNA: TGTGCCAGCAGTTTCCAGCGGGGGGAGAACGAGCAGTACTTC
clone size: .; D gene: .; V gene: TRBV7-3; J gene: TRBJ2-2; CDR3 protein: CASRSFGVGTSNTGELFF; CDR3 DNA: TGTGCCAGCAGGTCATTTGGAGTCGGGACATCGAACACCGGGGAGCTGTTTTTT
clone size: .; D gene: .; V gene: TRBV6-2/TRBV6-3; J gene: TRBJ1-1; CDR3 protein: CASSDYPGVANTEAFF; CDR3 DNA: TGTGCCAGCAGTGACTATCCAGGGGTCGCGAACACTGAAGCTTTCTTT
clone size: .; D gene: .; V gene: TRBV5-6; J gene: TRBJ2-6; CDR3 protein: CASTLTAGANVLTF; CDR3 DNA: TGTGCCAGCACTCTCACAGCTGGGGCCAACGTCCTGACTTTC
clone size: .; D gene: .; V gene: TRBV18; J gene: TRBJ1-1; CDR3 protein: CASSPTREQNTEAFF; CDR3 DNA: TGTGCCAGCTCACCCACCCGGGAGCAGAACACTGAAGCTTTCTTT
clone size: once; D gene: .; V gene: TRBV6-5; J gene: TRBJ1-6; CDR3 protein: CASSYSRSYNSPLHF; CDR3 DNA: TGTGCCAGCAGTTACTCGAGATCTTACAATTCACCCCTCCACTTT
clone size: .; D gene: .; V gene: TRBV5-1; J gene: TRBJ2-5; CDR3 protein: CASRSQETQYF; CDR3 DNA: TGCGCCAGCAGGTCGCAAGAGACCCAGTACTTC
clone size: .; D gene: .; V gene: TRBV29-1; J gene: TRBJ2-7; CDR3 protein: CSVEWDTSYEQYF; CDR3 DNA: TGCAGCGTTGAATGGGACACCTCCTACGAGCAGTACTTC
clone size: .; D gene: .; V gene: TRBV19; J gene: TRBJ2-2; CDR3 protein: CASIAPQARGNTGELFF; CDR3 DNA: TGTGCCAGTATCGCCCCCCAGGCCAGGGGTAACACCGGGGAGCTGTTTTTT
clone size: .; D gene: TRBD2; V gene: TRBV3-1/TRBV3-2; J gene: TRBJ2-1; CDR3 protein: CASSPSGGANDNEQFF; CDR3 DNA: TGTGCCAGCAGTCCTAGCGGGGGGGCTAACGACAATGAGCAGTTCTTC
clone size: once; D gene: .; V gene: TRBV10-3; J gene: TRBJ2-2; CDR3 protein: CAISDFRGLNTGELFF; CDR3 DNA: TGTGCCATCAGTGATTTTCGGGGTTTGAACACCGGGGAGCTGTTTTTT
clone size: .; D gene: .; V gene: TRBV6-5; J gene: TRBJ2-5; CDR3 protein: CASSRGTDQETQYF; CDR3 DNA: TGTGCCAGCAGTCGGGGGACAGACCAAGAGACCCAGTACTTC
clone size: once; D gene: .; V gene: TRBV5-4; J gene: TRBJ2-5; CDR3 protein: CASSRPEVPETQYF; CDR3 DNA: TGTGCCAGCAGCCGTCCAGAGGTACCAGAGACCCAGTACTTC
clone size: .; D gene: TRBD1; V gene: TRBV5-6; J gene: TRBJ1-6; CDR3 protein: CASRSGDRDTAPLHF; CDR3 DNA: TGTGCCAGCAGGTCGGGTGACAGGGATACGGCACCCCTCCACTTT
clone size: .; D gene: TRBD2; V gene: TRBV4-1; J gene: TRBJ2-7; CDR3 protein: CASSPTSGNYYEQYF; CDR3 DNA: TGCGCCAGCAGCCCCACTAGCGGGAATTACTACGAGCAGTACTTC
clone size: .; D gene: TRBD1; V gene: TRBV29-1; J gene: TRBJ1-2; CDR3 protein: CSVGAGQNYGYTF; CDR3 DNA: TGCAGCGTTGGCGCGGGACAGAACTATGGCTACACCTTC
clone size: .; D gene: .; V gene: TRBV12-3/TRBV12-4; J gene: TRBJ2-7; CDR3 protein: CASSLSGGIEQYF; CDR3 DNA: TGTGCCAGCAGTCTGTCAGGGGGGATCGAGCAGTACTTC
clone size: .; D gene: .; V gene: TRBV24-1; J gene: TRBJ2-3; CDR3 protein: CATSEGAGLYF; CDR3 DNA: TGTGCCACCAGTGAGGGTGCAGGATTGTATTTT
clone size: .; D gene: .; V gene: TRBV4-2; J gene: TRBJ2-7; CDR3 protein: CASSPQRASSYEQYF; CDR3 DNA: TGTGCCAGCAGCCCCCAGCGGGCTAGCTCCTACGAGCAGTACTTC
clone size: .; D gene: .; V gene: TRBV15; J gene: TRBJ2-1; CDR3 protein: CATSSSVESEQFF; CDR3 DNA: TGTGCCACCAGCTCCTCCGTTGAGAGTGAGCAGTTCTTC
clone size: .; D gene: .; V gene: TRBV19; J gene: TRBJ1-5; CDR3 protein: CASSPRGGAGNQPQHF; CDR3 DNA: TGTGCCAGTAGTCCGAGGGGGGGCGCGGGCAATCAGCCCCAGCATTTT
clone size: .; D gene: TRBD1; V gene: TRBV4-1; J gene: TRBJ2-1; CDR3 protein: CASSQGQGANNEQFF; CDR3 DNA: TGCGCCAGCAGCCAAGGACAGGGGGCAAACAATGAGCAGTTCTTC
clone size: .; D gene: TRBD1; V gene: TRBV4-1; J gene: TRBJ1-2; CDR3 protein: CASSRGTGVPLGYTF; CDR3 DNA: TGCGCCAGCAGCCGGGGGACAGGGGTCCCCCTTGGCTACACCTTC
clone size: .; D gene: .; V gene: TRBV5-6; J gene: TRBJ1-1; CDR3 protein: CASSLVSTEAFF; CDR3 DNA: TGTGCCAGCAGCTTGGTCAGCACTGAAGCTTTCTTT
clone size: .; D gene: TRBD1; V gene: TRBV10-3; J gene: TRBJ1-1; CDR3 protein: CAITPGQNSGEAFF; CDR3 DNA: TGTGCCATCACCCCGGGACAGAACTCTGGGGAAGCTTTCTTT
clone size: .; D gene: .; V gene: TRBV3-1/TRBV3-2; J gene: TRBJ2-5; CDR3 protein: CASSPAGTAQETQYF; CDR3 DNA: TGTGCCAGCAGCCCCGCGGGGACAGCTCAAGAGACCCAGTACTTC
clone size: once; D gene: TRBD2; V gene: TRBV7-9; J gene: TRBJ2-7; CDR3 protein: CASSPGRGTYEQYF; CDR3 DNA: TGTGCCAGCAGCCCTGGGCGGGGGACGTACGAGCAGTACTTC
clone size: .; D gene: .; V gene: TRBV6-5; J gene: TRBJ1-2; CDR3 protein: CASSTVGARGYTF; CDR3 DNA: TGTGCCAGCAGTACAGTGGGGGCGCGGGGCTACACCTTC
clone size: .; D gene: TRBD1; V gene: TRBV4-2; J gene: TRBJ2-7; CDR3 protein: CASSQDRQGSYEQYF; CDR3 DNA: TGTGCCAGCAGCCAAGATAGACAGGGCTCCTACGAGCAGTACTTC
clone size: once; D gene: TRBD2; V gene: TRBV5-1; J gene: TRBJ2-3; CDR3 protein: CASSLELAGSTDTQYF; CDR3 DNA: TGCGCCAGCAGCTTGGAGCTAGCGGGATCCACAGATACGCAGTATTTT
clone size: few; D gene: TRBD1; V gene: TRBV2; J gene: TRBJ1-6; CDR3 protein: CASGRTGDSPLHF; CDR3 DNA: TGTGCCAGCGGCAGGACAGGGGATTCACCCCTCCACTTT
clone size: once; D gene: .; V gene: TRBV7-2; J gene: TRBJ2-5; CDR3 protein: CASSKDYRETQYF; CDR3 DNA: TGTGCCAGCAGCAAGGACTACCGTGAGACCCAGTACTTC
clone size: .; D gene: TRBD1; V gene: TRBV9; J gene: TRBJ2-1; CDR3 protein: CASSSRTGFNEQFF; CDR3 DNA: TGTGCCAGCAGCTCCAGGACAGGATTCAATGAGCAGTTCTTC
clone size: .; D gene: TRBD1; V gene: TRBV5-1; J gene: TRBJ1-2; CDR3 protein: CASSPNQQGSGYTF; CDR3 DNA: TGCGCCAGCAGCCCAAACCAACAGGGGAGCGGCTACACCTTC
clone size: .; D gene: .; V gene: TRBV3-1/TRBV3-2; J gene: TRBJ2-1; CDR3 protein: CASSLRPGAKGDEQFF; CDR3 DNA: TGTGCCAGCAGCCTACGTCCAGGGGCCAAGGGGGATGAGCAGTTCTTC
clone size: .; D gene: .; V gene: TRBV4-1; J gene: TRBJ2-4; CDR3 protein: CASSQDPIEPKNIQYF; CDR3 DNA: TGCGCCAGCAGCCAAGATCCCATAGAGCCCAAAAACATTCAGTACTTC
clone size: .; D gene: TRBD1; V gene: TRBV10-1; J gene: TRBJ1-4; CDR3 protein: CASSESRDRGLANEKLFF; CDR3 DNA: TGCGCCAGCAGTGAGTCCCGGGACAGGGGGCTGGCTAATGAAAAACTGTTTTTT
clone size: .; D gene: .; V gene: TRBV19; J gene: TRBJ2-3; CDR3 protein: CASSPDGTDTQYF; CDR3 DNA: TGTGCCAGTAGCCCAGATGGCACAGATACGCAGTATTTT
clone size: .; D gene: TRBD2; V gene: TRBV2; J gene: TRBJ2-1; CDR3 protein: CASSDSGGPSNEQFF; CDR3 DNA: TGTGCCAGCAGTGATAGCGGGGGGCCCTCCAATGAGCAGTTCTTC